Here is one T cell receptor beta chain with its context. This receptor's antigen is unknown. No base qualities exist here, and no much larger clone lies one base off it. The CDR3 sequence holds 15 residues, the cysteine and phenylalanine included. Only CDR3 DNA remains: 45 bases, in frame from the first base. Trimming removed 3 bases from V and 3 bases from J; the gene matches leave 9 bases unexplained. CDR1 is given as SGHRS and CDR2 as YFSETQ, both from the germline V gene. This specimen belongs to a study of response to subunit inactivated influenza vaccine (dated by TCRdb to between 2018 and 2020). A note on the overall study: Deep quantitative profiling of the T cell receptor repertoire was used in the study to follow responses to a trivalent subunit inactivated influenza vaccine. The research as a whole found: The authors proposed that each seasonal influenza vaccination may bring in only a limited number of new T cells.

The library was obtained by RT-PCR. The sequencer was an Illumina HiSeq 2500. Using fastp trimming at Q25 and MiXCR clonotype assembly, TCRdb reanalyzed the public sequencing data and kept in-frame beta chains. Rows with one shared CDR3 protein collapse into an entry with the most common genes and DNA. In all, the sample holds 280,000 or so distinct CDR3 sequences, and just over 20% of those were seen once. The ten largest clones take up 10% of the sample. The chain is made from TRBV5-1 and TRBJ2-7, with 7 bases matching TRBD1. This specimen was PBMCs from blood, taken 21 months after vaccination. The sequence came from a man aged 45 to 75 who received an inactivated influenza vaccine. Donor details come from another sample of the same person, matched by shared clones. The CDR3 reads as follows: CASSWGQSLIYEQYF. The DNA sequence is given as TGCGCCAGCAGCTGGGGACAGAGCTTAATCTACGAGCAGTACTTC. Outside the CDR3, residues come from the reference TRBV5-1 and TRBJ2-7 proteins, so the full variable domain is: KAGVTQTPRYLIKTRGQQVTLSCSPISGHRSVSWYQQTPGQGLQFLFEYFSETQRNKGNFPGRFSGRQFSNSRSEMNVSTLELGDSALYLCASSWGQSLIYEQYFGPGTRLTVT.